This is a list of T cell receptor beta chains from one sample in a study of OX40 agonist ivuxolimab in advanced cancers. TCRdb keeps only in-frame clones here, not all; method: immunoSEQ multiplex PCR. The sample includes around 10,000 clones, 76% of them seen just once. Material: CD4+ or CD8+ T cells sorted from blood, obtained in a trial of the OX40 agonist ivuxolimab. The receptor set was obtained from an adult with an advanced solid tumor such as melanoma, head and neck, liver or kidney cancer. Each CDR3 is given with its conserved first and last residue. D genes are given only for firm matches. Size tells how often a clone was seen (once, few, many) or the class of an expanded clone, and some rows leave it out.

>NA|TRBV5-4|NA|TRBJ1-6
CASSFTDDSPLHF
TGTGCCAGCAGCTTCACGGATGATTCACCCCTCCACTTT
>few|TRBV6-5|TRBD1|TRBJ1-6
CASGRTGYNSPLHF
TGTGCCAGCGGTCGGACAGGATATAATTCACCCCTCCACTTT
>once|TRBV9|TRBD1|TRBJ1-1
CASSVGGQGKAFF
TGTGCCAGCAGCGTAGGAGGACAGGGTAAAGCTTTCTTT
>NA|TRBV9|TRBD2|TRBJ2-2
CASSVNIRGGTGELFF
TGTGCCAGCAGCGTAAATATCCGGGGGGGCACCGGGGAGCTGTTTTTT
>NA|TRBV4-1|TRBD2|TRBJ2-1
CASSQIAGGPYNEQFF
TGCGCCAGCAGCCAAATAGCGGGGGGGCCGTACAATGAGCAGTTCTTC
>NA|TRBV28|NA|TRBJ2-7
CASSPRRGVDEQYF
TGTGCCAGCAGTCCCCGGCGCGGAGTGGACGAGCAGTACTTC
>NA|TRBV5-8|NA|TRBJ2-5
CASSRDRAWETQYF
TGTGCCAGCAGCCGCGACAGAGCTTGGGAGACCCAGTACTTC
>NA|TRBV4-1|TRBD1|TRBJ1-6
CASSQGDRGMSPLHF
TGCGCCAGCAGCCAAGGGGACAGAGGGATGTCACCCCTCCACTTT
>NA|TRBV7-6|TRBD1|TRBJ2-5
CASSYTTGDEKTQYF
TGTGCCAGCAGCTATACCACAGGGGATGAGAAGACCCAGTACTTC
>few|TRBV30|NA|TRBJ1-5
CAWSDRGYSNQPQHF
TGTGCCTGGAGTGACCGGGGGTATAGCAATCAGCCCCAGCATTTT